This note documents a single TCR beta chain sequence. The CDR3 runs to 12 residues. V shed 8 bases and J shed 0 bases, with 7 bases lying between them. Germline CDR1 and CDR2: MNHEY and SMNVEV (reference sequence). These data originate in a study of blood T cell repertoires in COVID-19. At the level of the study: Italy, Spain and the United States were the sources of the convalescent and acute COVID-19 samples.

Per the original methods: By means of reference gene primer amplification, nucleated cell counts were estimated. Repertoires were generated with immunoSEQ multiplex PCR, while TCRdb's copy carries only in-frame clones and drops some. D and trimming come from the DNA, and the V and J calls and clone size come from that table. Counted here are under 300,000 clones, around 81% occurring once; the ten biggest clones make up approximately 2%. The sequence derives from a man between 25 and 39 years old who had recovered from COVID-19. The rearrangement uses TRBV27 and TRBJ1-1; D is undetermined. Sequencing used peripheral blood. CDR3 in amino acids: CASGSMNTEAFF. In DNA, the CDR3 is TGTGCCAGCGGTAGTATGAACACTGAAGCTTTCTTT.